This T cell receptor (beta chain) was found in a study of T cell responses to AZD1222 COVID-19 vaccine. Study-level findings and limits: Repertoires in all cases were sampled only once the peak T cell response had passed. At study baseline, merely roughly 6 AZD1222 recipients were seropositive.

A note on this clone: Its target is not known.

Germline-derived CDR1 and CDR2 are LGHDT and YNNKEL (reference sequence). The CDR3 consists of 14 residues. The V end lost 4 bases, the J end lost 7 bases, and 14 bases lay between the germline ends. Here immunoSEQ multiplex PCR was the method, and the copy in TCRdb shows in-frame clones only, minus some. The table shows under 150,000 clones, with approximately 93% occurring only once. The receptor's source is an adult in good health. Here the sequenced sample was peripheral blood, taken on day 0 of AZD1222 vaccination. V usage is TRBV3-1 (or the pseudogene TRBV3-2) and J usage is TRBJ1-5, with a weak D call TRBD1 (6 bases). CDR3 in amino acids: CASSLDRTVQPQHF. DNA for the CDR3: TGTGCCAGCAGCCTAGACAGGACGGTCCAGCCCCAGCATTTT.